These 18 T cell receptor beta chains share one sample of origin, sequenced in a study of blood T cell repertoires in COVID-19. Assay: immunoSEQ multiplex PCR; the TCRdb copy retains only in-frame clones and omits some. The profile shows 65,000 to 95,000 clones, about three quarters of them singletons. The sequenced sample was peripheral blood. The receptor source for this set is a man aged 50-59 years with active or convalescent COVID-19.

The chain is built from TRBV6-5 and TRBJ2-3; 8 positions match TRBD1. J gave up 0 bases and V 5 bases, and 4 bases lay outside the gene matches. Germline assignment: CDR1 MNHEY and CDR2 SVGAGI. The CDR3 length is 15 residues. In DNA form, the CDR3 reads TGTGCCAGCAGTAGGACAGGGTATAGCACAGATACGCAGTATTTT. Protein: CASSRTGYSTDTQYF.

This clone was counted a few times. This rearrangement joins TRBV2 to TRBJ1-2; 9 bases fit TRBD1. Germline values: CDR1 SNHLY, CDR2 FYNNEI. With 3 bases clipped from V and 9 bases from J, the junction kept 8 bases outside the gene matches. This CDR3 has 14 amino acids. Written as DNA, the CDR3 is TGTGCCAGCAGTGACCCTCCGGGACAGGGACGCTACACCTTC. It codes for CASSDPPGQGRYTF.

This clone was seen just once. The chain links TRBV9 to TRBJ2-1, with TRBD2 identical over 9 bases. The J segment lost 4 bases and the V segment lost 2 bases, leaving 7 bases of the junction unmatched. This CDR3 region has 16 residues. The germline V gene encodes CDR1 SGDLS and CDR2 YYNGEE. The CDR3 bases are TGTGCCAGCAGCGTCTTAGGCGGGGGGGTATACAATGAGCAGTTCTTC. Amino acids: CASSVLGGGVYNEQFF. The full variable domain, in which reference TRBV9 and TRBJ2-1 provide the parts outside the CDR3, is DSGVTQTPKHLITATGQRVTLRCSPRSGDLSVYWYQQSLDQGLQFLIQYYNGEERAKGNILERFSAQQFPDLHSELNLSSLELGDSALYFCASSVLGGGVYNEQFFGPGTRLTVL.

The rearrangement uses TRBV19 and TRBJ1-3; perhaps TRBD1 as D (5 bases). Trimming removed 6 bases at V and 0 bases at J, with 15 bases between. Per germline, CDR1 LNHDA and CDR2 SQIVND (reference sequence). This CDR3 contains 16 residues. CDR3: CASRGVGAFSGNTIYF. Written as DNA, the CDR3 is TGTGCCAGTAGAGGGGTTGGGGCCTTCTCTGGAAACACCATATATTTT.

This CDR3 is CASSLVGGRLGNTIYF. CDR3 coding DNA: TGCGCCAGCAGCTTGGTAGGGGGACGTCTTGGAAACACCATATATTTT. This chain connects TRBV5-1 to TRBJ1-3; the D gene is possibly TRBD1 (6 bases). The CDR3 contains 16 residues. CDR1 and CDR2 (germline): SGHRS, YFSETQ. V was clipped by 0 bases and J by 3 bases, with 13 bases between them.

The chain uses TRBV24-1 and TRBJ2-7; the match to TRBD1 covers 12 bases. The CDR3 is 15 amino acids. CDR1 is KGHDR and CDR2 is SFDVKD in the germline V gene. V was pared by 4 bases and J by 5 bases, with 5 bases of the junction left unmatched. As DNA, the CDR3 is TGTGCCACCAGTGACGCGGGACAGGGGGCTAACGAGCAGTACTTC. It encodes CATSDAGQGANEQYF.

The rearrangement links TRBV6-5 to TRBJ2-7, with a tentative D call TRBD1 (6 bases). Looked up from germline, CDR1 is MNHEY and CDR2 is SVGAGI. V was pared by 8 bases and J by 0 bases, with 11 bases between. The CDR3 extends over 13 amino acids. The CDR3 loop is CASEEDSSYEQYF. The CDR3 coding sequence is TGTGCCAGCGAAGAGGACAGCTCCTACGAGCAGTACTTC.

The chain recombines TRBV7-2 with TRBJ1-3; 8 nucleotides match TRBD1. V lost 1 base and J lost 1; bases outside the gene matches: 6. Germline V gene data show CDR1 as SGHTA and CDR2 as FQGNSA. This CDR3 contains 17 residues. The CDR3 DNA follows: TGTGCCAGCAGCTTAGGGACAGGGCGCGGTTCTGGAAACACCATATATTTT. Translation: CASSLGTGRGSGNTIYF.

This clone was counted a single time. The V call is TRBV14, the J call TRBJ2-2; possibly TRBD2 for D (6 bases). V shed 2 bases and J shed 1 base, with 11 bases lying between them. The CDR3 has 16 amino acids. CDR1 SGHDN and CDR2 FVKESK come from the germline V gene. The CDR3 is CASSQLGDLNTGELFF. The CDR3, as DNA: TGTGCCAGCAGCCAACTAGGGGACTTGAACACCGGGGAGCTGTTTTTT.

This clone turned up a few times. The rearrangement links TRBV10-2 to TRBJ2-1; no clear D. Trimming stripped 2 bases from V and 0 bases from J, with 11 bases between. The CDR3 has 16 residues. Germline assignment: CDR1 WSHSY and CDR2 SAAADI. CDR3 coding DNA: TGCGCCAGCAGTGAGACCAGGCGCAGCTCCTACAATGAGCAGTTCTTC. It is translated as CASSETRRSSYNEQFF.

This rearrangement joins TRBV4-2 to TRBJ2-1, with D tentatively TRBD2 (6 bases). The germline V gene has CDR1 LGHNA and CDR2 YNFKEQ. This CDR3 is 13 amino acids long. Trimming took 0 bases from V and 8 from J, leaving 8 bases between them. The DNA for the CDR3 is TGTGCCAGCAGCCAAGAAGGAGGGTATGAGCAGTTCTTC. Translation: CASSQEGGYEQFF.

This clone was seen just once. The chain joins TRBV4-1 to TRBJ1-1; TRBD1 agrees at 8 bases. There are 16 residues in the CDR3. Germline lookup yields CDR1 MGHRA and CDR2 YSYEKL. Trimming cost V 3 bases and J 5 bases; bases outside gene matches: 11. The chain's CDR3 is CASSQKTQGERTEAFF. The CDR3 DNA sequence: TGCGCCAGCAGCCAGAAGACACAGGGGGAAAGAACTGAAGCTTTCTTT.

The rearrangement links TRBV4-1 to TRBJ2-5; 7 positions agree with TRBD1. Germline CDR1 and CDR2: MGHRA and YSYEKL. The CDR3 sequence is 15 residues long. V gave up 2 bases and J gave up 2 bases; unmatched junction bases: 5. CDR3 DNA sequence: TGCGCCAGCAGCCAACCCGGGACAGTACAAGAGACCCAGTACTTC. Translated: CASSQPGTVQETQYF.

The chain employs TRBV5-6 and TRBJ1-1, with D unclear. The germline gives CDR1 SGHDT, CDR2 YYEEEE. Deletions cut 4 bases from V and 11 bases from J, with 18 bases between. CDR3 length: 13 residues. CDR3 DNA sequence: TGTGCCAGCAGCCCGGGGTTTGAGGGTTTGGCTTTCTTT. Protein sequence: CASSPGFEGLAFF.

This clone has just a few counts. The V gene is TRBV18, the J gene TRBJ1-5; a weak D match, TRBD1 (5 bases). The germline V and J ends were trimmed by 1 base and 3 bases, with 7 bases remaining between them. CDR1 and CDR2 (germline): KGHSH, LQKENI. The CDR3 runs 14 residues. CDR3 sequence reads: CASSPRQINQPQHF. The DNA of the CDR3 is TGTGCCAGCTCACCACGACAGATCAATCAGCCCCAGCATTTT.

J is TRBJ1-5 and V is TRBV10-3, with 7 bases lining up with TRBD1. The CDR3 consists of 16 residues. Germline loops: CDR1 ENHRY, CDR2 SYGVKD. V shed 0 bases and J 4 bases; nucleotides not matched to a gene: 6. Here the CDR3 reads CAISESTPGQNQPQHF. In DNA form, the CDR3 reads TGTGCCATCAGTGAGTCGACCCCGGGACAGAATCAGCCCCAGCATTTT.

V gene TRBV5-4 combines with J gene TRBJ2-1, with D possibly being TRBD2 (7 bases). Trimming left V 3 bases short and J 2 bases short, with 15 bases between. The CDR3 contains 16 residues. Germline CDR1 is SGHNT and CDR2 is YYREEE (reference sequence). The CDR3 sequence is CASSSWRGGPYNEQFF. The CDR3 DNA reads as TGTGCCAGCAGCTCCTGGCGCGGGGGCCCCTACAATGAGCAGTTCTTC.

This chain uses TRBV6-6 with TRBJ2-7; D might be TRBD1 (6 bases). CDR3 length: 13 amino acids. Trimming cost V 6 bases and J 2 bases, with 11 bases left between them. Germline V gives CDR1 MNHNY, CDR2 SVGAGI (reference sequence). The CDR3 spells CASSRTATYEQYF. The DNA for the CDR3 is TGTGCCAGCAGCAGGACAGCCACCTACGAGCAGTACTTC.